This T cell receptor beta chain was obtained from a study of blood T cell repertoires in COVID-19. Measured with immunoSEQ multiplex PCR; TCRdb has only the in-frame clones, and not every one. Among approximately 50,000 clones, 84% were seen once, and the ten largest hold more than 15%. Germline CDR1 reads SGHNT; CDR2 reads YYREEE (reference sequence). The CDR3 runs to 13 residues. The V end was cut by 4 bases, the J end by 1 base, with 5 bases between. Material for sequencing was peripheral blood. This chain links TRBV5-4 with TRBJ2-2; no clear D. This clonotype originated in a man between 65 and 80 years old with active COVID-19. The CDR3 coding sequence is TGTGCCAGCAGCCCTCGGAACACCGGGGAGCTGTTTTTT. Protein sequence: CASSPRNTGELFF.